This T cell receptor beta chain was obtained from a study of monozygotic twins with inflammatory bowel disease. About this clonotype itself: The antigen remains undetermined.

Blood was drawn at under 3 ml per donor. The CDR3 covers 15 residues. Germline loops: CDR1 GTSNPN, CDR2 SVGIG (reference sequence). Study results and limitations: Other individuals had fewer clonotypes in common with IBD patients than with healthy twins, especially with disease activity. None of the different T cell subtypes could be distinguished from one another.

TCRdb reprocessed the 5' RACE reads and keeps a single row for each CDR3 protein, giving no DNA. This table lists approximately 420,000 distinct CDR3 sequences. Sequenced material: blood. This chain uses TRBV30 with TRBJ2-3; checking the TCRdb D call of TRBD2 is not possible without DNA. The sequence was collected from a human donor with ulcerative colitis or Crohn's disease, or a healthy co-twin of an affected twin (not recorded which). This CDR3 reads CAWSVLAGRTDTQYF.